Following are 3 T cell receptor beta chains from one sample sequenced in a study of graft-versus-host responses after intestinal transplantation. TCRdb keeps only in-frame clones here, not all; method: immunoSEQ multiplex PCR. The sample holds about 120,000 clones, approximately 95% seen once. For these TCRs, the target antigens are not known. Sample: unstimulated CD8+ T cells sorted from spleen or lymph node cells, taken before intestinal transplant. All receptors derive from a human donor who received an intestinal transplant.

The chain joins TRBV2 to TRBJ2-5, with 10 bases fitting TRBD2. The CDR3 is 16 amino acids. J lost 0 bases, V lost 4 bases, and 5 bases had no gene match. Looked up from germline, CDR1 is SNHLY and CDR2 is FYNNEI. The CDR3 here is CASSVGLALYQETQYF. Here the CDR3 DNA reads TGTGCCAGCAGTGTGGGACTAGCGTTGTACCAAGAGACCCAGTACTTC.

V gene TRBV7-2 combines with J gene TRBJ2-5; D not certain. V was cut by 1 base and J by 12 bases, with 12 bases left in between. Germline V gene sequence: CDR1 SGHTA, CDR2 FQGNSA. The CDR3 loop spans 12 amino acids. The CDR3 region has the DNA TGTGCCAGCAGCTTAGGTGGGCCCCATGAGTACTTC. Encoded protein: CASSLGGPHEYF.

This sequence joins TRBV6-1 and TRBJ2-5; D possibly corresponds to TRBD1 (5 bases). The J call could be wrong; TRBJ2-7 is a better fit for the DNA end. The CDR3 is made up of 15 amino acids. Germline lookup yields CDR1 MNHNS and CDR2 SASEGT. For the CDR3, the DNA is TGTGCCAGCAGTGACCCCCAGGGCACCTCCTACGAGCAGTACTTC. As protein: CASSDPQGTSYEQYF.